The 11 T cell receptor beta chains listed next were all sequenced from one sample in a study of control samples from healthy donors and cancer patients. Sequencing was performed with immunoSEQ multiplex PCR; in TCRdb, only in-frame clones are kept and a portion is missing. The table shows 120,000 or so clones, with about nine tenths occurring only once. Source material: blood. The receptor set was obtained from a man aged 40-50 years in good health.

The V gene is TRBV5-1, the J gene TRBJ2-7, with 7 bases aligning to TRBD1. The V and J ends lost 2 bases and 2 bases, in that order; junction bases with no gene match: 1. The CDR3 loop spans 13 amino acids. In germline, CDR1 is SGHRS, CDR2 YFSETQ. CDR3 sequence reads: CASSFGTAYEQYF. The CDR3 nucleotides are TGCGCCAGCAGCTTCGGGACAGCCTACGAGCAGTACTTC.

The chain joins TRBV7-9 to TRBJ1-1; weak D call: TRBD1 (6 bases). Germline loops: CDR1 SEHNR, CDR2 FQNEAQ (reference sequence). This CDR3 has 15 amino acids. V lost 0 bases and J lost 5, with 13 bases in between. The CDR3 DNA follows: TGTGCCAGCAGCTTAGCACAGGGTCGGAGAACTGAAGCTTTCTTT. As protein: CASSLAQGRRTEAFF.

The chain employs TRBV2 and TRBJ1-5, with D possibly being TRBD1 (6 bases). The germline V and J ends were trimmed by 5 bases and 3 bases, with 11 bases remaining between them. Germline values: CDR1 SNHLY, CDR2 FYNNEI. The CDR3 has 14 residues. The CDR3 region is CASSNQGNNQPQHF. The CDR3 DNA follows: TGTGCCAGCAGTAATCAGGGGAACAATCAGCCCCAGCATTTT.

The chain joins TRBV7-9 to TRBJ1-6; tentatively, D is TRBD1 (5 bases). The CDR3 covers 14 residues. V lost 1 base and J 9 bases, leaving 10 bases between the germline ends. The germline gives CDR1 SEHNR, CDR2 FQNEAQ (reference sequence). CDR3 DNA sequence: TGTGCCAGCAGCTTAGGTGGGGGAGGTTCACCCCTCCACTTT. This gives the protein CASSLGGGGSPLHF.

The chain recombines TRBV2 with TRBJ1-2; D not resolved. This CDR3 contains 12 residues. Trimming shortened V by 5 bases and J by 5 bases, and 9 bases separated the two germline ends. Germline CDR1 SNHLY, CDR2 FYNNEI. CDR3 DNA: TGTGCCAGCAGTCGGGATACTTATGGCTACACCTTC. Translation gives CASSRDTYGYTF.

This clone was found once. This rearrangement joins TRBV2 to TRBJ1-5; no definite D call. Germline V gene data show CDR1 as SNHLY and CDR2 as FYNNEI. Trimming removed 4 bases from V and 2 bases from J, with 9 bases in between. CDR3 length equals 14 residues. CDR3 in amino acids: CASSVSARNQPQHF. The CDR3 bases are TGTGCCAGCAGTGTCAGTGCCCGCAATCAGCCCCAGCATTTT. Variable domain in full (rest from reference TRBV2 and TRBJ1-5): EPEVTQTPSHQVTQMGQEVILRCVPISNHLYFYWYRQILGQKVEFLVSFYNNEISEKSEIFDDQFSVERPDGSNFTLKIRSTKLEDSAMYFCASSVSARNQPQHFGDGTRLSIL.

In DNA, the CDR3 is TGCGCCAGCAGCCGATCCTACACCGGGGAGCTGTTTTTT. Translating gives CASSRSYTGELFF. The chain employs TRBV4-1 and TRBJ2-2; D uncertain. With 4 bases removed from V and 3 bases from J, the gap between germline ends came to 6 bases. The CDR3 loop spans 13 amino acids. CDR1 MGHRA and CDR2 YSYEKL come from the germline V gene.

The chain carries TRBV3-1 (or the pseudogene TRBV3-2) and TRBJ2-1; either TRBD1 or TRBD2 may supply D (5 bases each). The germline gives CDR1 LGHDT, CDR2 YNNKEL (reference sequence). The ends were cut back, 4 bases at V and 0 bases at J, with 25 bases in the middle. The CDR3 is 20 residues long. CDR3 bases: TGTGCCAGCAGCCTTTCCCTTGGGAGACAGCGAAAGATCTCCTACAATGAGCAGTTCTTC. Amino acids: CASSLSLGRQRKISYNEQFF.

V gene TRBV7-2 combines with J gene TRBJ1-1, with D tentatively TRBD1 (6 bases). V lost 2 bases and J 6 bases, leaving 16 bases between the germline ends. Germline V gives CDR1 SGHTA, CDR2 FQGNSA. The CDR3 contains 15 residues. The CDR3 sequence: CASSLLQGRRAEAFF. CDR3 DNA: TGTGCCAGCAGCTTATTACAGGGAAGACGGGCTGAAGCTTTCTTT.

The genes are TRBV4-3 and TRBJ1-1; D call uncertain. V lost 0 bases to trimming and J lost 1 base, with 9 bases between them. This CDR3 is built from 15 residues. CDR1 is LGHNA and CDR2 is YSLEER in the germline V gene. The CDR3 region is CASSQDVDWNTEAFF. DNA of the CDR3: TGCGCCAGCAGCCAAGATGTGGACTGGAACACTGAAGCTTTCTTT.

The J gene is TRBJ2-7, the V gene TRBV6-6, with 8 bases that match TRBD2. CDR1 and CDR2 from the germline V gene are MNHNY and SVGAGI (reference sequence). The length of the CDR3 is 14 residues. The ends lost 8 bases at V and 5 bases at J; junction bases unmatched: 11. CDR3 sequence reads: CASSTGGGADEQYF. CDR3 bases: TGTGCCAGCTCGACCGGGGGGGGAGCGGACGAGCAGTACTTC.